A selection of T cell receptor beta chains follows, all from one sample in a study of cytomegalovirus exposure and HLA in healthy donors. Only in-frame clones appear in the TCRdb table, and some are missing; sequencing was by immunoSEQ multiplex PCR. The data contain approximately 120,000 clones, around 86% of them singletons. The sequencing input was PBMCs. The receptors were sampled from a woman aged 18-29 years in good health and CMV-seronegative. Both conserved end residues are part of each CDR3. The D gene is left open where the match is weak. Rows give clone size only sometimes, using once, few, many, or a class for an expanded clone.

>once|-|TRBV7-9|TRBJ2-7
CASRDSSTGPYEQYF
TGTGCCAGCCGGGACTCCTCAACGGGACCCTACGAGCAGTACTTC
>once|-|TRBV5-4|TRBJ2-7
CASSLDKHSSYEQYF
TGTGCCAGCAGCTTGGATAAACACAGCTCCTACGAGCAGTACTTC
>-|-|TRBV28|TRBJ2-7
CASSQNRGRGGGNYEQYF
TGTGCCAGCAGTCAAAACCGAGGGAGAGGGGGTGGGAACTACGAGCAGTACTTC
>-|TRBD2|TRBV27|TRBJ2-7
CASRPRGGAHEQYF
TGTGCCAGTAGACCCCGGGGGGGGGCCCACGAGCAGTACTTC
>-|TRBD2|TRBV5-1|TRBJ2-5
CASSLSASGSQETQYF
TGCGCCAGCAGCTTGTCCGCTAGCGGGAGCCAAGAGACCCAGTACTTC
>-|TRBD2|TRBV27|TRBJ2-1
CASSFAGTSGSRQFF
TGTGCCAGCAGTTTCGCCGGGACTAGCGGGAGCAGGCAGTTCTTC
>-|-|TRBV7-9|TRBJ2-3
CASSFGQDTDTQYF
TGTGCCAGCAGCTTTGGGCAGGACACAGATACGCAGTATTTT
>-|-|TRBV28|TRBJ1-2
CASSSDRATKGYTF
TGTGCCAGCAGTTCCGACAGAGCCACCAAAGGCTACACCTTC
>once|-|TRBV11-3|TRBJ2-3
CASSYSSTDTQYF
TGTGCCAGCAGCTATAGTAGCACAGATACGCAGTATTTT
>once|-|TRBV5-1|TRBJ2-1
CASSLGAFSSYNEQFF
TGCGCCAGCAGCTTGGGAGCGTTTAGCTCCTACAATGAGCAGTTCTTC
>-|-|TRBV29-1|TRBJ2-7
CSVIRGSYEQYF
TGCAGCGTTATACGAGGATCCTACGAGCAGTACTTC
>-|TRBD1|TRBV6-6|TRBJ1-4
CASSPWTGGDEKLFF
TGTGCCAGCAGTCCCTGGACAGGGGGCGATGAAAAACTGTTTTTT
>few|TRBD1|TRBV29-1|TRBJ1-2
CSAKDREVYTF
TGCAGCGCCAAGGACAGGGAGGTCTACACCTTC
>-|-|TRBV6-5|TRBJ2-7
CASSSIRGMGTYEQYF
TGTGCCAGCAGTTCAATCAGGGGTATGGGCACCTACGAGCAGTACTTC
>once|TRBD1|TRBV7-9|TRBJ1-1
CASSPGQDRLLNTEAFF
TGTGCCAGCAGCCCGGGACAGGACAGATTACTAAACACTGAAGCTTTCTTT
>-|TRBD2|TRBV11-3|TRBJ2-7
CASSLEAGLARYEQYF
TGTGCCAGCAGCTTAGAGGCGGGACTAGCTCGCTACGAGCAGTACTTC
>-|TRBD1|TRBV27|TRBJ2-7
CASSWGQHYEQYF
TGTGCCAGCAGCTGGGGACAGCACTACGAGCAGTACTTC
>-|TRBD2|TRBV7-2|TRBJ2-7
CASGRTGLAGTPF
TGTGCCAGCGGGCGAACGGGACTAGCGGGAACCCCTTTC
>-|TRBD1|TRBV28|TRBJ2-5
CASRQGGRETQYF
TGTGCCAGCAGACAGGGGGGCCGAGAGACCCAGTACTTC
>-|TRBD2|TRBV4-1|TRBJ2-7
CASSQDRGGSSYEQYF
TGCGCCAGCAGCCAAGATAGGGGAGGGAGCTCCTACGAGCAGTACTTC
>-|-|TRBV29-1|TRBJ2-5
CSVGQEASETQYF
TGCAGCGTTGGGCAGGAGGCGTCGGAGACCCAGTACTTC
>-|-|TRBV7-9|TRBJ1-3
CASSEARDSGNTIYF
TGTGCCAGCAGCGAAGCCAGGGACTCTGGAAACACCATATATTTT
>-|-|TRBV10-2|TRBJ2-3
CASSEGGISTDTQYF
TGCGCCAGCAGTGAAGGAGGGATCAGCACAGATACGCAGTATTTT
>-|TRBD1|TRBV9|TRBJ2-3
CASSVGQDSTDTQYF
TGTGCCAGCAGCGTCGGACAGGACAGCACAGATACGCAGTATTTT
>-|-|TRBV18|TRBJ2-7
CASSLMTETYEQYF
TGTGCCAGCTCACTAATGACAGAGACCTACGAGCAGTACTTC
>-|-|TRBV2|TRBJ2-5
CASSVRVSETQYF
TGTGCCAGCAGTGTCCGCGTCTCAGAGACCCAGTACTTC
>-|-|TRBV19|TRBJ2-7
CASSIDHGRTYEQYF
TGTGCCAGTAGTATAGATCATGGGAGAACCTACGAGCAGTACTTC
>-|-|TRBV11-2|TRBJ2-7
CASSVGSGAYEQYF
TGTGCCAGCAGCGTAGGTAGCGGTGCCTACGAGCAGTACTTC
>-|-|TRBV30|TRBJ1-2
CAWSVLGYSGYTF
TGTGCCTGGAGTGTACTCGGGTATTCTGGCTACACCTTC
>many|TRBD2|TRBV7-9|TRBJ2-4
CASSKGGGNIQYF
TGTGCCAGCAGCAAGGGCGGGGGAAACATTCAGTACTTC
>-|-|TRBV11-3|TRBJ2-2
CASSLAPGSANTGELFF
TGTGCCAGCAGCTTAGCTCCGGGTAGCGCAAACACCGGGGAGCTGTTTTTT
>-|TRBD1|TRBV6-1|TRBJ2-7
CASSGYGTGPYEQYF
TGTGCCAGCAGTGGCTACGGGACAGGTCCCTACGAGCAGTACTTC
>-|-|TRBV28|TRBJ1-5
CASSFLIGVNQPQHF
TGTGCCAGCAGTTTTCTTATAGGGGTCAATCAGCCCCAGCATTTT
>-|-|TRBV27|TRBJ2-3
CASARGGTDTQYF
TGTGCCAGCGCTAGAGGGGGAACAGATACGCAGTATTTT
>once|-|TRBV5-1|TRBJ1-1
CASSSGGPGVDTEAFF
TGCGCCAGCAGCTCGGGGGGCCCAGGGGTCGACACTGAAGCTTTCTTT
>-|-|TRBV7-9|TRBJ2-5
CASSFWAGPGEETQYF
TGTGCCAGCAGCTTTTGGGCGGGGCCGGGGGAAGAGACCCAGTACTTC
>-|-|TRBV7-8|TRBJ1-1
CASSFTGNTEAFF
TGTGCCAGCAGCTTTACTGGGAACACTGAAGCTTTCTTT
>-|TRBD1|TRBV5-4|TRBJ2-2
CASSLEGATWNTGELFF
TGTGCCAGCAGCTTGGAGGGGGCTACATGGAACACCGGGGAGCTGTTTTTT
>-|TRBD2|TRBV28|TRBJ2-1
CASSPVSGRAYNEQFF
TGTGCCAGCAGTCCAGTTAGCGGGAGGGCCTACAATGAGCAGTTCTTC
>once|TRBD1|TRBV6-5|TRBJ2-1
CASSGQGASNEQFF
TGTGCCAGCAGTGGACAGGGGGCTTCAAATGAGCAGTTCTTC
>few|-|TRBV2|TRBJ1-2
CASSVTGQGGGYTF
TGTGCCAGCAGTGTTACGGGTCAGGGAGGCGGCTACACCTTC
>-|-|TRBV19|TRBJ1-5
CASSKSVWGQPQHF
TGTGCCAGTAGTAAGTCCGTTTGGGGCCAGCCCCAGCATTTT
>-|TRBD2|TRBV5-1|TRBJ2-1
CASSPRVSGRTGDNEQFF
TGCGCCAGCAGCCCCCGAGTTAGCGGGAGAACCGGGGACAATGAGCAGTTCTTC
>once|TRBD1|TRBV27|TRBJ2-7
CASSIRDREYEQYF
TGTGCCAGCAGTATCCGGGACAGGGAGTACGAGCAGTACTTC
>-|-|TRBV11-2|TRBJ2-5
CASRPPGRGAQETQYF
TGTGCCAGCAGACCTCCCGGTCGCGGGGCTCAAGAGACCCAGTACTTC
>once|TRBD1|TRBV4-1|TRBJ2-3
CASSPRTGSRRGTQYF
TGCGCCAGCAGCCCCCGGACAGGGAGTCGGCGAGGTACGCAGTATTTT
>-|-|TRBV5-1|TRBJ2-5
CASSLEIKAAHKEDQYF
TGCGCCAGCAGCTTGGAGATCAAAGCGGCCCACAAAGAAGACCAGTACTTC
>-|TRBD2|TRBV19|TRBJ2-1
CASSIVLAGLNEQFF
TGTGCCAGTAGTATAGTACTAGCGGGTCTCAATGAGCAGTTCTTC